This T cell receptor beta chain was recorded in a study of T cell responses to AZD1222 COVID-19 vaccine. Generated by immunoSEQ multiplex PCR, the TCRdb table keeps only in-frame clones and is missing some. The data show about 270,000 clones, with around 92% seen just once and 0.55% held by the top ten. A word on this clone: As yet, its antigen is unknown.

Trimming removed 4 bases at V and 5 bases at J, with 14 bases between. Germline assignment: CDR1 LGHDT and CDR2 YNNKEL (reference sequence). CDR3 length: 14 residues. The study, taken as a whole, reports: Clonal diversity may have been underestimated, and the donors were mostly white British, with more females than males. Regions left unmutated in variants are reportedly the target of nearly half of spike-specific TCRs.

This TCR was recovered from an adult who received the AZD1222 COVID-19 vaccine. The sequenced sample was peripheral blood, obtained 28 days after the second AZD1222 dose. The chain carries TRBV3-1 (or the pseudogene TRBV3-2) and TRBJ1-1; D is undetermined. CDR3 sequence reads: CASSPTRFRTEAFF. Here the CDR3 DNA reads TGTGCCAGCAGCCCTACGAGGTTTCGGACTGAAGCTTTCTTT.